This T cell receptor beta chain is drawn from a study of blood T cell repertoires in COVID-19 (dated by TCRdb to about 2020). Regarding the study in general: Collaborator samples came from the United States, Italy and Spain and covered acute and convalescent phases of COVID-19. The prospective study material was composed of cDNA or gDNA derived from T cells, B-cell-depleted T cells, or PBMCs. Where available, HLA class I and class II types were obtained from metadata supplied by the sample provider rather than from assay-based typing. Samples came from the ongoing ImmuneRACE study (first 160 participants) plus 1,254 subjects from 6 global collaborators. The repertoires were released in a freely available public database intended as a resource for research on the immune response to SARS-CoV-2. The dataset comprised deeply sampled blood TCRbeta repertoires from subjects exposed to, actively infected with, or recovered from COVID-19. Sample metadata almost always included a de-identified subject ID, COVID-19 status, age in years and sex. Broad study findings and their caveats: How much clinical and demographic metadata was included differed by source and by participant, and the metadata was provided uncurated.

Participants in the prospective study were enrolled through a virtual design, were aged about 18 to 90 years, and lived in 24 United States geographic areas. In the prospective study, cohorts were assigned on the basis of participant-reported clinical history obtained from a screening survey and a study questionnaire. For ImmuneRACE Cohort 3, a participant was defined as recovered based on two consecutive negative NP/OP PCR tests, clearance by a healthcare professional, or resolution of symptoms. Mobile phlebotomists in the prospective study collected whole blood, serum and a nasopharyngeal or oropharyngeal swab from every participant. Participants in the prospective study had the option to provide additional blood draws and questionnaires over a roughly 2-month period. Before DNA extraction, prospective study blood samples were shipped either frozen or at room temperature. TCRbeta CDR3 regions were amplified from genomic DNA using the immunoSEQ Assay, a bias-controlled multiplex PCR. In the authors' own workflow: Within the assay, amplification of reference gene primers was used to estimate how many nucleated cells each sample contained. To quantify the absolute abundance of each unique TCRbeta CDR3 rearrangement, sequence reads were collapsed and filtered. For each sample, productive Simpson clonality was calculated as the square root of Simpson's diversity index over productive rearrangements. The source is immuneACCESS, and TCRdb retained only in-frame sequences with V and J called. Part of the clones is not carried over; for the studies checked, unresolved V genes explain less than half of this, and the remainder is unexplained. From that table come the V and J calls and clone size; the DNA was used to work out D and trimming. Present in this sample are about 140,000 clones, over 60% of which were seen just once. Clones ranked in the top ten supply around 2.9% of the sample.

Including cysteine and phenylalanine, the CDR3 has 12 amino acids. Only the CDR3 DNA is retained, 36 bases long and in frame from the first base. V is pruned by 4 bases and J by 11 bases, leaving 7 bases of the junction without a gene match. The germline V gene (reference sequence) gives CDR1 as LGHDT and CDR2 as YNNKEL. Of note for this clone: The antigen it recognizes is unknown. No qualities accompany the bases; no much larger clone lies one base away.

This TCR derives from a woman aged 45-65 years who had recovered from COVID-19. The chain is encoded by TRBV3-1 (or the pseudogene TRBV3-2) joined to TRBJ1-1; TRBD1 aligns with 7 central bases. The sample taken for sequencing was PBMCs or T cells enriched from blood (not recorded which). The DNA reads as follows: TGTGCCAGCAGCCTGACAGGGAGGCCGGCTTTCTTT. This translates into CASSLTGRPAFF.